This T cell receptor (beta chain) was captured by sequencing in a study of blood T cell repertoires in COVID-19. Study background: PBMCs, B-cell-depleted T cells, or T cells provided the cDNA or gDNA that made up the material.

The germline gives CDR1 SGHAT, CDR2 FQDESV (reference sequence). V was shortened by 8 bases and J by 0 bases, with 10 bases between the two germline ends. The CDR3 totals 13 residues. The sample holds a few counts of this clone. Original methodology: Amplification from reference gene primers served as the basis for estimated nucleated cell counts. Only in-frame clones appear in the TCRdb table, and some are missing; sequencing was by immunoSEQ multiplex PCR. The V and J calls and clone size were taken over from that table, and D and trimming were inferred from the DNA. The table includes over 150,000 clones, around three quarters detected once.

The rearrangement joins TRBV11-1 to TRBJ1-1, with D perhaps matching TRBD1 (6 bases). The specimen was peripheral blood. The TCR comes from a man older than 75 with acute or convalescent COVID-19. CDR3 coding DNA: TGTGCCAGCGCCCAGGGGATGAACACTGAAGCTTTCTTT. Translation: CASAQGMNTEAFF.